One sample yielded the 5 T cell receptor beta chains listed below, sequenced in a study of tumor and adjacent non-tumor tissue in lung cancer. This sample's RNA came from whole unsorted tissue. Three rounds of nested PCR, following a modified ARM-PCR protocol, produced the TCRbeta library. TCRdb reanalysed the multiplex PCR reads using MiXCR and keeps one entry per CDR3 protein. The repertoire includes over 100,000 distinct CDR3 sequences, 75% of them detected once, and around a third sits in the top ten. Source material: lung tumor tissue. These receptors were obtained from a woman aged 55 to 70 with non-small cell lung cancer.

As to this clonotype: At one boundary the junction diverges from the germline segment, which might be a read error. The chain employs TRBV11-2 and TRBJ2-5; a weak D match, TRBD1 (6 bases). This CDR3 has 15 amino acids. Germline CDR1 is SGHAT and CDR2 is FQNNGV. CDR3 in amino acids: CASSLWIRGQETQYF. CDR3 bases: TGTGCCAGCAGCTTATGGATACGGGGACAAGAGACCCAGTATTTC.

As concerns this clonotype: No conserved phenylalanine or tryptophan ends this CDR3, so it is likely a read error. No DNA is shown, since the ends of the CDR3 on it are uncertain; the CDR3 is the one TCRdb lists. V is TRBV11-2 and J is TRBJ2-7; TRBD1, the table's D call, lacks a check against the DNA. CDR1 and CDR2 from the germline V gene are SGHAT and FQNNGV. The CDR3 region is 14 residues in length, termini included. CDR3 in amino acids: CASSYRDRAYEEYS.

This chain connects TRBV4-2 to TRBJ1-4, with a possible D match to TRBD1 (6 bases). V was pared by 7 bases and J by 4 bases, with 28 bases between. This CDR3 has 19 amino acids. Germline V gene sequence: CDR1 LGHNA, CDR2 YNFKEQ. CDR3 sequence reads: CASTLRNGTYGASNEKLFF. CDR3 bases: TGTGCCAGCACCCTTAGGAATGGGACATATGGGGCCAGTAATGAAAAACTGTTTTTT.

Points on this clonotype: A junction boundary mismatches the germline segment, possibly from a read error. The gene calls are TRBV4-2 and TRBJ2-7; 9 positions match TRBD2. This CDR3 spans 15 amino acids. CDR1 and CDR2 from the germline V gene are LGHNA and YNFKEQ. CDR3 loop: CASNQGLANSYEQYF. CDR3 nucleotide sequence: TGTGCCAGCAACCAAGGACTAGCGAACTCCTACGAGCAGTACTTC.

J is TRBJ2-7 and V is TRBV11-2; possibly TRBD1 for D (5 bases). The germline V gene encodes CDR1 SGHAT and CDR2 FQNNGV. V gave up 9 bases and J gave up 4 bases, with 13 bases separating them. This CDR3 comprises 12 residues. The CDR3 DNA is TGTGCCAGGAGCATGACAGTGTACGAGCAGTACTTC. The encoded protein is CARSMTVYEQYF.